Detailed here is one TCR beta chain. The sample belongs to a study of blood T cell repertoires in COVID-19. Sequenced by immunoSEQ multiplex PCR; TCRdb stores in-frame clones only, minus some. Of more than 300,000 clones listed, around 87% are singletons. Clinical history as reported by participants underpinned cohort assignment. The CDR3 contains 14 residues. The V gene's germline CDR1 is SGHRS and CDR2 YFSETQ. Trimming removed 4 bases from V and 1 base from J, with 8 bases in between. Sequenced sample: PBMCs or T cells enriched from blood (not recorded which). This TCR was recovered from a man in his forties in a cohort exposed to, infected with or recovered from COVID-19 (not recorded which). This chain links TRBV5-1 with TRBJ2-2; D possibly corresponds to TRBD1 (6 bases). The CDR3 protein is CASSQDRNTGELFF. The CDR3, as DNA: TGCGCCAGCAGCCAGGACAGGAACACCGGGGAGCTGTTTTTT.